This T cell receptor (beta chain) stems from a study of blood T cell repertoires in COVID-19. CDR3 length equals 15 residues. V dropped 3 bases and J dropped 4 bases, with 18 bases sitting between them. The germline V gene encodes CDR1 GTSNPN and CDR2 SVGIG (reference sequence). In the original processing: Estimates of nucleated cell counts were drawn from the amplification of reference gene primers. Libraries were prepared by immunoSEQ multiplex PCR; TCRdb keeps only in-frame clonotypes and omits some of them. V, J and clone size are taken as reported in that table, and D and trimming were inferred from the DNA itself. The sample carries some 190,000 clones, 75% to 90% recorded once.

V is TRBV30 and J is TRBJ1-1; possible D gene TRBD1, 5 bases. Sequences were obtained from peripheral blood. The clonotype comes from a man younger than 40 with acute or convalescent COVID-19. The CDR3 sequence is CAWRFPEGVGTEAFF. The CDR3 DNA follows: TGTGCCTGGAGATTCCCGGAAGGGGTGGGCACTGAAGCTTTCTTT.